This T cell receptor (beta chain) was captured by sequencing in a study of blood T cells in healthy people across ages. Only a few counts were recorded for this clonotype. Its matching antigen is unknown. Findings of the study overall: Any conclusive comparison of naive versus antigen-experienced cells was prevented by using unsorted PBMCs. It was held that diversity estimates obtained from one million T cells represented underestimates.

Germline assignment: CDR1 MNHEY and CDR2 SVGAGI. The CDR3 is made up of 16 amino acids. J gave up 2 bases and V 4 bases, and 7 bases lay outside the gene matches. Combining a sample-barcoded 5' primer with a J-beta primer mix, a second PCR ran for roughly 7 to 12 cycles. One entry per CDR3 protein, called by TCRdb with MiXCR from the 5' RACE reads. There are about 1.4 million distinct CDR3 sequences in the sample; around 55% occur only once, and over 5.5% lies in the top ten. Every donor provided 9.5 to 10 milliliters of peripheral blood. Each sample used at least 7 million PBMCs. This receptor was obtained from a man aged 18 to 30 in good health. Sequencing used blood. The rearrangement joins TRBV6-5 to TRBJ2-3; 9 bases match TRBD1. CDR3 region: CASSSYRGHDTDTQYF. DNA of the CDR3: TGTGCCAGCAGTTCCTACAGGGGGCATGACACAGATACGCAGTATTTT.